This T cell receptor (beta chain) was found in a study of T-cell reconstitution after alpha-beta-depleted transplantation in children. This clonotype was seen only a few times. Construction of the TCRbeta library involved unique molecular identifiers. MiXCR was run by TCRdb on the PCR reads, yielding one entry per CDR3 protein. The sample consists of 500,000 to 600,000 distinct CDR3 sequences, roughly 33% of them appearing once. Between the trimmed V and J ends, which lost 3 bases and 0 bases, there was a span of 11 bases. The CDR3 is made up of 15 amino acids. Germline CDR1 and CDR2: GTSNPN and SVGIG (reference sequence).

The material was PBMCs from the stem cell graft donor, obtained from the stem cell graft. The chain combines TRBV30 with TRBJ1-4; a possible D gene is TRBD1 (6 bases). The sequence derives from a human donor who donated a stem cell graft to a child with aplastic anemia. The CDR3 sequence is CAWRGDRSTNEKLFF. The DNA of the CDR3 is TGTGCCTGGAGGGGAGACAGGTCAACTAATGAAAAACTGTTTTTT.